The present T cell receptor beta chain was sequenced within a study of control samples from healthy donors and cancer patients. Unmatched junction bases numbered 5, after V lost 1 base and J lost 4 bases. The CDR3 runs to 15 residues. CDR1 is LGHDT, CDR2 YNNKEL, per germline (reference sequence). Generated by immunoSEQ multiplex PCR, the TCRdb table keeps only in-frame clones and is missing some. The table lists 150,000 or so clones, about 87% of them singletons, with 12% in the top ten. The specimen was blood. This TCR was sampled from a man aged 25 to 40 in good health. The chain has TRBV3-1 (or the pseudogene TRBV3-2) and TRBJ1-2; 8 bases are shared with TRBD1. The CDR3 loop reads CASSQGRGLIYGYTF. CDR3 bases: TGTGCCAGCAGCCAAGGCAGGGGGCTTATCTATGGCTACACCTTC.